These 18 T cell receptor beta chains were sequenced from one sample in a study of cytomegalovirus exposure and HLA in healthy donors. The primer mix had 60 Vbeta and 13 Jbeta primers. The repertoire was sequenced with immunoSEQ multiplex PCR; TCRdb's copy has only in-frame clones and lacks some. Here the sample spans roughly 110,000 clones, over 70% being singletons. Sequencing was carried out using PBMCs. The receptors stem from a man aged 30-40 years in good health and CMV-seronegative.

The V and J genes are TRBV9 and TRBJ2-7, with TRBD2 as a possible D gene (5 bases). CDR3 length: 12 amino acids. Trimming stripped 0 bases from V and 9 bases from J, with 10 bases between. Germline values: CDR1 SGDLS, CDR2 YYNGEE. The CDR3 sequence is CASSVDGGGQYF. The CDR3, as DNA: TGTGCCAGCAGCGTAGATGGAGGTGGGCAGTACTTC.

This clone is termed medium-sized. This rearrangement joins TRBV27 to TRBJ2-1, with a weak D call TRBD2 (7 bases). This CDR3 region has 15 residues. Looked up from germline, CDR1 is MNHEY and CDR2 is SMNVEV (reference sequence). V lost 3 bases and J 4 bases, leaving 13 bases between the germline ends. DNA of the CDR3: TGTGCCAGCAGTTTGGGCGGGGGCTCATACAATGAGCAGTTCTTC. Protein product: CASSLGGGSYNEQFF.

The rearrangement joins TRBV30 to TRBJ1-1; D may be TRBD1 (6 bases). Germline V lookup: CDR1 GTSNPN, CDR2 SVGIG (reference sequence). This CDR3 spans 15 amino acids. The V gene lost 0 bases and the J gene lost 7 bases, with 18 bases spanning the gap. CDR3 in DNA: TGTGCCTGGAGTGTACGCAGGGGAAGTCGAAATGAAGCTTTCTTT. The encoded protein is CAWSVRRGSRNEAFF.

The CDR3 DNA is TGTGCCAGCAGCAAAGAGGAGGGAGTTAGGCATAGCTACACCTTC. This translates into CASSKEEGVRHSYTF. The chain is built from TRBV21-1 and TRBJ1-2. TRBV21-1 is a pseudogene segment. This CDR3 has 15 residues.

J is TRBJ2-1 and V is TRBV30; possible D gene TRBD1, 5 bases. Deletions cut 1 base from V and 2 bases from J, with 12 bases between. The germline CDR1 and CDR2 sequences are GTSNPN and SVGIG (reference sequence). This CDR3 is 15 amino acids long. The CDR3 protein is CAWSGLQATYNEQFF. The CDR3 coding sequence is TGTGCCTGGAGTGGCCTACAGGCGACCTACAATGAGCAGTTCTTC.

CDR3 nucleotides: TGTGCCAGCAGTGATCCCACGGGCTTGAAGGGAGGTCTCAATGAGCAGTTCTTC. The encoded protein is CASSDPTGLKGGLNEQFF. The chain joins TRBV25-1 to TRBJ2-1, with a weak D call TRBD2 (6 bases). CDR1 and CDR2 (germline): MGHDK, SYGVNS. Deletions cut 3 bases from V and 6 bases from J, with 24 bases between. This CDR3 region has 18 residues.

This chain links TRBV30 with TRBJ1-6, with TRBD1 as a possible D gene (5 bases). Trimming stripped 1 base from V and 7 bases from J, with 14 bases between. The CDR3 spans 15 residues. Germline V lookup: CDR1 GTSNPN, CDR2 SVGIG (reference sequence). The CDR3: CAWSALGQGNSPLHF. The CDR3 DNA follows: TGTGCCTGGAGTGCCCTCGGGCAGGGCAATTCACCCCTCCACTTT.

Only a few counts were recorded for this clone. The rearrangement links TRBV7-6 to TRBJ1-1; D perhaps matches TRBD1 (5 bases). The CDR3 extends over 16 amino acids. Germline V CDR1 and CDR2: SGHVS, FNYEAQ. V shed 2 bases and J shed 0 bases, with 13 bases lying between them. The CDR3 spells CASSLLGQVLNTEAFF. CDR3 nucleotide sequence: TGTGCCAGCAGCTTACTCGGACAAGTGTTGAACACTGAAGCTTTCTTT.

This clone was counted ten times or more. DNA of the CDR3: TGCGCCAGCAGCCGATTGGACATTCTCTCCTACAATGAGCAGTTCTTC. Amino acids: CASSRLDILSYNEQFF. The rearrangement links TRBV4-1 to TRBJ2-1, with TRBD1 as a possible D gene (5 bases). Germline loops: CDR1 MGHRA, CDR2 YSYEKL. The CDR3 loop spans 16 amino acids. Trimming took 4 bases from V and 0 from J, leaving 13 bases between them.

V and J are TRBV30 and TRBJ2-7; 7 nucleotides align to TRBD1. The CDR3 totals 14 residues. Unmatched junction bases numbered 6, after V lost 1 base and J lost 3 bases. CDR1 and CDR2 from the germline V gene are GTSNPN and SVGIG (reference sequence). Here the CDR3 DNA reads TGTGCCTGGAGTGCTCGGGACAGCTTCTACGAGCAGTACTTC. This gives the protein CAWSARDSFYEQYF.

This chain connects TRBV5-1 to TRBJ1-1; 8 bases match TRBD1. The germline V gene has CDR1 SGHRS and CDR2 YFSETQ. V trimming: 4 bases; J trimming: 1 base; junction bases outside the gene matches: 3. The CDR3 extends over 14 amino acids. The CDR3 nucleotides read TGCGCCAGCAGCCGACAGGGGTCGAACACTGAAGCTTTCTTT. It translates to CASSRQGSNTEAFF.

The chain employs TRBV6-1 and TRBJ2-4; 7 bases are a match to TRBD2. The germline V gene encodes CDR1 MNHNS and CDR2 SASEGT. This CDR3 has 16 amino acids. V was clipped by 2 bases and J by 9 bases; unmatched bases: 13. This chain's CDR3 is CASSELGGRGAGIQYF. CDR3 nucleotides: TGTGCCAGCAGTGAACTCGGGGGGAGAGGGGCCGGCATTCAGTACTTC.

This chain connects TRBV5-1 to TRBJ2-1; 8 bases line up with TRBD2. Germline CDR1 SGHRS, CDR2 YFSETQ. Trimming removed 0 bases from V and 4 bases from J; junction bases left unmatched: 6. The CDR3 sequence is 16 residues long. CDR3 in DNA: TGCGCCAGCAGCTTGGTGGCGGGGGGATTTTACAATGAGCAGTTCTTC. Translation: CASSLVAGGFYNEQFF.

This clone was found once. The gene calls are TRBV4-1 and TRBJ2-1; 9 bases are a match to TRBD2. This CDR3 has 16 amino acids. The germline gives CDR1 MGHRA, CDR2 YSYEKL. The ends lost 0 bases at V and 5 bases at J; junction bases unmatched: 5. The chain's CDR3 is CASSQDPSGTHNEQFF. CDR3 DNA: TGCGCCAGCAGCCAAGACCCTAGCGGGACTCACAATGAGCAGTTCTTC.

V and J are TRBV4-1 and TRBJ1-1; TRBD1 matches 10 bases. The CDR3 totals 13 residues. Trimming cost V 4 bases and J 10 bases; bases outside gene matches: 6. From germline, CDR1 is MGHRA and CDR2 YSYEKL. This CDR3 is CASSPWTGGRAFF. The CDR3, as DNA: TGCGCCAGCAGCCCCTGGACAGGGGGACGAGCTTTCTTT.

V usage is TRBV11-2 and J usage is TRBJ1-1; TRBD1 might be the D (5 bases). CDR1 is SGHAT, CDR2 FQNNGV, per germline. V shed 2 bases and J shed 0 bases, with 7 bases lying between them. CDR3 size: 14 residues. Written as DNA, the CDR3 is TGTGCCAGCAGCTTAAAGGGGATGAACACTGAAGCTTTCTTT. This encodes CASSLKGMNTEAFF.

The chain joins TRBV18 to TRBJ2-1, with TRBD1 as a possible D gene (6 bases). CDR3 size: 15 residues. Germline CDR1 KGHSH, CDR2 LQKENI. Trimming cost V 3 bases and J 4 bases, with 13 bases left between them. In DNA form, the CDR3 reads TGTGCCAGCTCACCCTTGGACAGCCTATACAATGAGCAGTTCTTC. Its protein is CASSPLDSLYNEQFF. The variable domain in full, completed from reference TRBV18 and TRBJ2-1, reads NAGVMQNPRHLVRRRGQEARLRCSPMKGHSHVYWYRQLPEEGLKFMVYLQKENIIDESGMPKERFSAEFPKEGPSILRIQQVVRGDSAAYFCASSPLDSLYNEQFFGPGTRLTVL.

The gene calls are TRBV7-9 and TRBJ2-5, with D possibly TRBD2 on 7 matching bases. Germline V CDR1 and CDR2: SEHNR, FQNEAQ (reference sequence). The germline V and J ends were trimmed by 5 bases and 4 bases, with 17 bases remaining between them. The CDR3 has 15 residues. CDR3 amino acids: CASSQGQPGGETQYF. CDR3 DNA: TGTGCCAGCAGCCAAGGACAGCCGGGGGGAGAGACCCAGTACTTC.